These T cell receptor beta chains were read from a single sample in a study of blood T cell repertoires in COVID-19. Sequencing used immunoSEQ multiplex PCR; TCRdb keeps in-frame clones, though not all of them. The table lists fewer than 150,000 clones, roughly 72% of them singletons. Sequencing used peripheral blood. The receptor source for this set is a human donor in a cohort sampled during active COVID-19. Both conserved end residues are part of each CDR3. The D gene is left open where the match is weak. Expanded clones get a size class; other rows say once, few or many, or leave the size out.

>TRBJ2-7|.|TRBD1|TRBV18
TGTGCCAGCTCAGATAGGGACAGCCACGAGCAGTACTTC
CASSDRDSHEQYF
>TRBJ2-7|.|.|TRBV19
TGTGCCAGTAGTATAGGTCAGGGACTCGTTACGAGGCAGTACTTC
CASSIGQGLVTRQYF
>TRBJ1-2|once|.|TRBV9
TGTGCCAGCAGCGGACAGAGGGGGAACGTTAACTATGGCTACACCTTC
CASSGQRGNVNYGYTF
>TRBJ1-1|few|.|TRBV27
TGTGCCAGCACCCCAGGGTACTACAACACTGAAGCTTTCTTT
CASTPGYYNTEAFF
>TRBJ2-7|.|TRBD1|TRBV3-1/TRBV3-2
TGTGCCAGCAGCTTCCGACAGGGTAATGGCTACGAGCAGTACTTC
CASSFRQGNGYEQYF
>TRBJ1-4|.|TRBD1|TRBV11-2
TGTGCCAGCAGCTTAGGACAGGGCTTTGAAAAACTGTTTTTT
CASSLGQGFEKLFF
>TRBJ1-1|.|TRBD1|TRBV11-3
TGTGCCAGCAGCCCAGGACAGGGGGCCGGGGGCACTGAAGCTTTCTTT
CASSPGQGAGGTEAFF
>TRBJ2-1|.|TRBD2|TRBV7-8
TGTGCCACCGCGACTAGCGGAGGGGTCTCCTACAATGAGCAGTTCTTC
CATATSGGVSYNEQFF
>TRBJ2-3|.|TRBD2|TRBV7-9
TGTGCCAGCAGCCCGGGACTAGGAAGCACAGATACGCAGTATTTT
CASSPGLGSTDTQYF
>TRBJ1-5|.|.|TRBV28
TGTGCCAGCGTCGCGGGCAATAACAATCAGCCCCAGCATTTT
CASVAGNNNQPQHF
>TRBJ1-4|.|.|TRBV28
TGTGCCAGCAGTTTCGAAACAGGTCCGAAGGAACTGTTTTTT
CASSFETGPKELFF
>TRBJ1-5|many|.|TRBV30
TGTGCCTGGAGTGTAAGAGCGAGGGGCAATCAGCCCCAGCATTTT
CAWSVRARGNQPQHF
>TRBJ2-7|few|TRBD1|TRBV2
TGTGCCAGCAGTCGGACAGGGTCGTCTGTCGAGCAGTACTTC
CASSRTGSSVEQYF
>TRBJ1-5|.|.|TRBV3-1/TRBV3-2
TGTGCCAGCAGCCAAGGTCCTCACCCGGGTCAGCCCCAGCATTTT
CASSQGPHPGQPQHF
>TRBJ2-3|.|TRBD2|TRBV7-6
TGTGCCAGCAGCTTAGGGGCTAGCGGGGGCGGTGGGACAGATACGCAGTATTTT
CASSLGASGGGGTDTQYF
>TRBJ1-2|.|.|TRBV28
TGTGCCAGCAGTTTGATGCCAGGGGCTCATGGCTACACCTTC
CASSLMPGAHGYTF
>TRBJ1-2|.|.|TRBV5-6
TGTGCCAGCAGCTTGGAATTTGACGGCAGGGGACCAGCACCTGGCTACACCTTC
CASSLEFDGRGPAPGYTF
>TRBJ1-5|.|.|TRBV28
TGTGCCAGCAGTTACAGCTCCAATCAGCCCCAGCATTTT
CASSYSSNQPQHF
>TRBJ2-3|once|TRBD2|TRBV4-2
TGTGCCAGCAGCCCCTGGCTAGCGGGGGGTACAGATACGCAGTATTTT
CASSPWLAGGTDTQYF
>TRBJ2-7|once|TRBD2|TRBV9
TGTGCCAGCAGCGTAGATCTCGGCGGGGGGAGCTACGAGCAGTACTTC
CASSVDLGGGSYEQYF
>TRBJ2-3|.|.|TRBV7-8
TGTGCCAGCAGCTTAGAATCAGGGCTTGGCACAGATACGCAGTATTTT
CASSLESGLGTDTQYF
>TRBJ2-1|.|TRBD2|TRBV18
TGTGCCAGCTCACCCTCACGACTCAGACTAGCGGGGGGTAACAATGAGCAGTTCTTC
CASSPSRLRLAGGNNEQFF
>TRBJ2-2|.|TRBD1|TRBV19
TGTGCCAGTAGTACTGGACAGGGGAGGTCGAACACCGGGGAGCTGTTTTTT
CASSTGQGRSNTGELFF
>TRBJ2-2|.|.|TRBV3-1/TRBV3-2
TGTCCCTGCTGCCAAGGGGGCGGGGGAAGTACCGGGGAGCTGTTTTTT
CPCCQGGGGSTGELFF
>TRBJ2-5|.|.|TRBV2
TGTGCCAGCAGTGTCCGAGAGACCCAGTACTTC
CASSVRETQYF